The T cell receptor beta chain under discussion was sequenced for a study of patients and donors after allogeneic stem cell transplantation. V shed 4 bases, J shed 5 bases, and the junction held 5 bases outside the gene matches. The CDR3 contains 16 residues. CDR1 KGHDR and CDR2 SFDVKD come from the germline V gene. TCRdb called the RT-PCR reads again in MiXCR, with one record for every CDR3 protein. The table lists 800,000 to 1,000,000 distinct CDR3 sequences, roughly 18% of them singletons. This clonotype was observed a few times. The TCR originated in a human donor who was either an allogeneic HSCT recipient or a stem cell or donor lymphocyte infusion donor (not recorded which). It is not recorded whose cells these are; they may come from a transplant donor. The sample was blood, either unsorted or a sorted T cell fraction (not recorded which). V is TRBV24-1 and J is TRBJ2-5; 14 nucleotides line up with TRBD2. Here the CDR3 reads CATSERLAGGVETQYF. The CDR3 DNA is TGTGCCACCAGTGAGCGACTAGCGGGAGGGGTTGAGACCCAGTACTTC.